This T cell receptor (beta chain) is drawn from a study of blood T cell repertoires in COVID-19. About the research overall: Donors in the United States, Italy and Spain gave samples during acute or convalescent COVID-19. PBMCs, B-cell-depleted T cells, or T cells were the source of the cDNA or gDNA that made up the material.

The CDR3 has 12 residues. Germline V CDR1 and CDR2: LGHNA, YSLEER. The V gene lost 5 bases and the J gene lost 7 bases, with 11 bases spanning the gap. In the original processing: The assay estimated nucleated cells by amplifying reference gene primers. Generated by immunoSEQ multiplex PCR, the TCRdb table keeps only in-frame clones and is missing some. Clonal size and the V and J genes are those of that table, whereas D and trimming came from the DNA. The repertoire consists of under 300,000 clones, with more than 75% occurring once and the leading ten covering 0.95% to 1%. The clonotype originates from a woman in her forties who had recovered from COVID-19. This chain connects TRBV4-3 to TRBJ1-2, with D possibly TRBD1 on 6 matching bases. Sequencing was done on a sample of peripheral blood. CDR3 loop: CASSGRGAGYTF. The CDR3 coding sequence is TGCGCCAGCAGCGGGAGGGGGGCTGGCTACACCTTC.